Below, 17 T cell receptor beta chains from the same sample are listed, as sequenced in a study of CD8+CD57+ T cells in acquired aplastic anemia. TCR beta VDJ and CDR3 profiling used genomic DNA as template. TCRdb used MiXCR to reprocess the reads, holding one entry per CDR3 protein. In the table there are under 200,000 distinct CDR3 sequences, around 45% of which are singletons. The specimen was sorted CD4+, CD8+, or CD8+CD57+ T cells (not recorded which) from PBMCs. The receptors were gathered from a human donor in good health.

This clonotype came up many times. The rearrangement links TRBV20-1 to TRBJ2-7, with D possibly being TRBD1 (6 bases). The length of the CDR3 is 16 residues. The germline CDR1 and CDR2 sequences are DFQATT and SNEGSKA (reference sequence). Between the trimmed V and J ends, which lost 4 bases and 0 bases, there was a span of 19 bases. The CDR3 DNA is TGCAGTGCTACCTCGGACAGTCCGAAGAGCTCCTACGAGCAGTACTTC. It is translated as CSATSDSPKSSYEQYF.

The J gene is TRBJ1-2, the V gene TRBV9; perhaps TRBD1 as D (5 bases). V was pared by 0 bases and J by 3 bases, with 12 bases between. The germline CDR1 and CDR2 sequences are SGDLS and YYNGEE. CDR3 size: 15 residues. The CDR3 reads CASSVAGSGDYGYTF. The CDR3 region has the DNA TGTGCCAGCAGCGTAGCAGGGAGTGGAGACTATGGCTACACCTTC.

The chain combines TRBV11-1 with TRBJ1-1, with D possibly TRBD1 on 5 matching bases. There are 16 residues in the CDR3. Germline CDR1 SGHAT, CDR2 FQDESV (reference sequence). The germline V and J ends were trimmed by 3 bases and 2 bases, with 16 bases remaining between them. The CDR3 is CASSFGTLPINTEAFF. The CDR3 DNA reads as TGTGCCAGCAGCTTCGGGACGTTGCCGATAAACACTGAAGCTTTCTTT.

J is TRBJ2-1 and V is TRBV4-3; possibly TRBD2 for D (6 bases). The CDR3 sequence is 16 residues long. The V end was cut by 0 bases, the J end by 3 bases, with 12 bases between. Germline CDR1 is LGHNA and CDR2 is YSLEER. Here the CDR3 DNA reads TGCGCCAGCAGCCAAGATTGGCTAGCGATCTACAATGAGCAGTTCTTC. This sequence encodes CASSQDWLAIYNEQFF.

This clonotype was recorded many times. The chain joins TRBV7-7 to TRBJ2-1; D uncertain. Germline lookup yields CDR1 SSHAT and CDR2 FNYEAQ (reference sequence). The CDR3 loop spans 13 amino acids. V shed 5 bases and J shed 5 bases, with 10 bases lying between them. The CDR3 DNA sequence: TGTGCCAGCAGCCTTGAGGCTAACAATGAGCAGTTCTTC. This gives the protein CASSLEANNEQFF.

This clonotype was observed at least ten times. This sequence joins TRBV10-2 and TRBJ2-5; no definite D call. Trimming removed 4 bases at V and 4 bases at J, with 4 bases between. This CDR3 contains 11 residues. Per germline, CDR1 WSHSY and CDR2 SAAADI. The CDR3 spells CASSVGETQYF. The CDR3 nucleotides read TGCGCCAGCAGTGTTGGAGAGACCCAGTACTTC.

CDR3: CASSVGSGRAFEQFF. The CDR3 region has the DNA TGTGCCAGCAGCGTAGGTAGCGGGAGGGCGTTTGAGCAGTTCTTC. V and J are TRBV9 and TRBJ2-1; 11 positions agree with TRBD2. The CDR3 loop spans 15 amino acids. The V and J ends lost 0 bases and 9 bases, in that order; junction bases with no gene match: 5. The germline V gene has CDR1 SGDLS and CDR2 YYNGEE.

In its sample, this clonotype was seen many times. The chain links TRBV7-3 to TRBJ2-1, with 10 nucleotides matching TRBD2. Trimming took 1 base from V and 5 from J; bases not matched to a gene: 5. Germline V CDR1 and CDR2: SGHTA, FQGTGA. This CDR3 comprises 16 residues. The CDR3 loop reads CASSLISGRPDNEQFF. CDR3 DNA sequence: TGTGCCAGCAGCTTAATTAGCGGGAGGCCAGACAATGAGCAGTTCTTC.

This clonotype was counted only a few times. The CDR3 loop is CASSPQRGGGYTF. The CDR3 nucleotides are TGTGCCAGCTCTCCCCAGCGAGGGGGGGGCTACACCTTC. V usage is TRBV18 and J usage is TRBJ1-2; the D gene is possibly TRBD1 (6 bases). The germline V gene has CDR1 KGHSH and CDR2 LQKENI. This CDR3 has 13 residues. V dropped 6 bases and J dropped 8 bases, with 16 bases sitting between them.

This clonotype was recorded at least ten times. This sequence joins TRBV2 and TRBJ2-3; 9 positions match TRBD2. The junction had 7 bases not matched to a gene; V was cut back by 5 bases and J by 4 bases. The germline CDR1 and CDR2 sequences are SNHLY and FYNNEI. The CDR3 extends over 15 amino acids. This CDR3 is CASSSGASGADTQYF. As DNA, the CDR3 is TGTGCCAGCAGTTCTGGCGCTAGCGGGGCAGATACGCAGTATTTT.

Worth noting for this clonotype: One end of the junction varies from germline; a read error may be responsible. The chain combines TRBV4-1 with TRBJ2-5; 11 bases line up with TRBD1. The CDR3 extends over 15 amino acids. Germline V gene data show CDR1 as MGHRA and CDR2 as YSYEKL. CDR3 DNA: TGCGCCAGCGGCCAAACCGGGACAGGGGGAGAGACCCAGTACTTC. It translates to CASGQTGTGGETQYF.

The chain links TRBV15 to TRBJ2-2; 10 nucleotides match TRBD1. The germline CDR1 and CDR2 sequences are LNHNV and YYDKDF (reference sequence). Trimming took 0 bases from V and 6 from J; bases not matched to a gene: 4. The CDR3 is 16 amino acids. The CDR3 here is CATSRDRGTGAGELFF. The CDR3 region has the DNA TGTGCCACCAGCAGAGATCGTGGGACAGGGGCCGGGGAGCTGTTTTTT.

This clonotype was seen at least ten times. This chain links TRBV19 with TRBJ2-2; tentatively, D is TRBD2 (7 bases). Per germline, CDR1 LNHDA and CDR2 SQIVND (reference sequence). V was trimmed by 3 bases and J by 4 bases, leaving 12 bases between them. The CDR3 loop spans 15 amino acids. The CDR3 reads CASSMGGLATGELFF. The CDR3 DNA follows: TGTGCCAGTAGTATGGGGGGGCTCGCCACCGGGGAGCTGTTTTTT.

Ten or more counts support this clonotype. CDR3 sequence reads: CASRLSGGLYEQYF. CDR3 DNA: TGTGCCAGCAGGCTATCTGGGGGGCTCTACGAGCAGTACTTC. The chain employs TRBV3-1 and TRBJ2-7; TRBD1 or TRBD2 may be the D gene (6 bases each). The CDR3 is made up of 14 amino acids. Germline V lookup: CDR1 LGHDT, CDR2 YNNKEL (reference sequence). The ends were cut back, 6 bases at V and 3 bases at J, with 15 bases in the middle.

This chain joins TRBV10-3 and TRBJ2-1, with 9 bases aligning to TRBD2. Trimming removed 6 bases from V and 6 bases from J; junction bases left unmatched: 6. The CDR3 extends over 14 amino acids. Germline loops: CDR1 ENHRY, CDR2 SYGVKD. The CDR3 DNA reads as TGTGCCATCAGGGAGGGACTAGCATCCAATGAGCAGTTCTTC. This encodes CAIREGLASNEQFF.

Of note for this clonotype: A read error may be the cause here, since a much bigger clone is one base away. This sequence joins TRBV7-6 and TRBJ2-7; D unresolved. Germline values: CDR1 SGHVS, CDR2 FNYEAQ. The CDR3 is 15 amino acids. The CDR3 sequence is CASSLEPQSSYEQHF. CDR3 nucleotides: TGTGCCAGCAGCTTAGAGCCCCAGAGCTCCTACGAGCAGCACTTC. The whole variable domain, filled in from reference TRBV7-6 and TRBJ2-7, reads GAGVSQSPRYKVTKRGQDVALRCDPISGHVSLYWYRQALGQGPEFLTYFNYEAQQDKSGLPNDRFSAERPEGSISTLTIQRTEQRDSAMYRCASSLEPQSSYEQHFGPGTRLTVT.

This clonotype was counted ten times or more. The genes are TRBV2 and TRBJ1-1, with 10 bases matching TRBD1. The ends lost 4 bases at V and 1 base at J; junction bases unmatched: 9. The CDR3 loop spans 17 amino acids. CDR1 SNHLY and CDR2 FYNNEI come from the germline V gene. The CDR3 sequence: CASSGGTGAHQNTEAFF. The CDR3 coding sequence is TGTGCCAGCAGTGGCGGGACAGGGGCACACCAGAACACTGAAGCTTTCTTT. The variable domain in full, with the rest retrieved from reference TRBV2 and TRBJ1-1, is EPEVTQTPSHQVTQMGQEVILRCVPISNHLYFYWYRQILGQKVEFLVSFYNNEISEKSEIFDDQFSVERPDGSNFTLKIRSTKLEDSAMYFCASSGGTGAHQNTEAFFGQGTRLTVV.